The 26 T cell receptor beta chains presented below share a single source sample, sequenced in a study of blood T cell repertoires in COVID-19. Assay used: immunoSEQ multiplex PCR; TCRdb lists only in-frame clones, some missing. The sample carries 130,000 or so clones, about 85% recorded once. Sequencing was carried out using peripheral blood. These receptors all come from a human donor in a cohort sampled during active COVID-19.

The gene calls are TRBV5-1 and TRBJ1-1; 10 positions match TRBD1. The length of the CDR3 is 14 residues. Germline-derived CDR1 and CDR2 are SGHRS and YFSETQ. The V gene end was trimmed by 4 bases and the J gene end by 6 bases; junction bases not matched to a gene: 6. The CDR3 loop is CASSPGQGMAEAFF. The DNA of the CDR3 is TGCGCCAGCAGCCCGGGACAGGGGATGGCTGAAGCTTTCTTT.

The chain employs TRBV27 and TRBJ2-5; 10 nucleotides line up with TRBD2. After removal of 0 bases from V and 5 bases from J, the junction contained 6 bases not matched to a gene. The CDR3 has 16 residues. Per germline, CDR1 MNHEY and CDR2 SMNVEV (reference sequence). The CDR3 reads CASSLSSGRARETQYF. CDR3 coding DNA: TGTGCCAGCAGTTTATCCAGCGGGAGGGCCAGGGAGACCCAGTACTTC.

The chain is built from TRBV3-1 (or the pseudogene TRBV3-2) and TRBJ1-3, with 7 bases lining up with TRBD1. This CDR3 is 14 amino acids long. Per the germline V gene, CDR1 is LGHDT and CDR2 is YNNKEL (reference sequence). V lost 4 bases, J lost 0 bases, and 0 bases stayed unmatched. The DNA of the CDR3 is TGTGCCAGCAGCCGACAGGGCTCTGGAAACACCATATATTTT. This encodes CASSRQGSGNTIYF.

V is TRBV19 and J is TRBJ1-1; TRBD1 matches 7 bases. Trimming cost V 8 bases and J 2 bases; bases outside gene matches: 5. CDR3 size: 13 residues. Germline CDR1 reads LNHDA; CDR2 reads SQIVND (reference sequence). This chain's CDR3 is CASCGTANTEAFF. CDR3 DNA: TGTGCCAGTTGTGGGACAGCAAACACTGAAGCTTTCTTT.

In the case of this clone: Other nucleotide sequences in the sample specify the same CDR3. The chain joins TRBV2 to TRBJ1-2, with 9 bases lining up with TRBD1. CDR1 and CDR2 (germline): SNHLY, FYNNEI. The CDR3 has 13 amino acids. The V segment lost 4 bases and the J segment 8 bases; nucleotides outside the gene matches: 5. The CDR3 DNA reads TGTGCCAGCAGTGGTACAGGGGGCGGCGGCTACACCTTC. Protein sequence: CASSGTGGGGYTF. Filled out from reference TRBV2 and TRBJ1-2, the complete variable domain reads EPEVTQTPSHQVTQMGQEVILRCVPISNHLYFYWYRQILGQKVEFLVSFYNNEISEKSEIFDDQFSVERPDGSNFTLKIRSTKLEDSAMYFCASSGTGGGGYTFGSGTRLTVV.

This rearrangement joins TRBV7-9 to TRBJ1-1; no clear D. CDR3 length: 12 residues. V was clipped by 6 bases and J by 2 bases, with 7 bases between them. Germline V gene data show CDR1 as SEHNR and CDR2 as FQNEAQ (reference sequence). The CDR3 bases are TGTGCCAGCAGGAGGGTCAACACTGAAGCTTTCTTT. This codes for CASRRVNTEAFF.

The chain links TRBV7-9 to TRBJ1-2; D ambiguous. The CDR3 covers 13 residues. The germline gives CDR1 SEHNR, CDR2 FQNEAQ (reference sequence). Trimming pared 5 bases from V and 0 bases from J, leaving 7 bases between. The CDR3 sequence: CASSQHTNYGYTF. CDR3 bases: TGTGCCAGCAGCCAACACACTAACTATGGCTACACCTTC. Using reference TRBV7-9 and TRBJ1-2 for the parts outside the CDR3, the full variable domain is DTGVSQNPRHKITKRGQNVTFRCDPISEHNRLYWYRQTLGQGPEFLTYFQNEAQLEKSRLLSDRFSAERPKGSFSTLEIQRTEQGDSAMYLCASSQHTNYGYTFGSGTRLTVV.

This chain connects TRBV27 to TRBJ2-7; 7 bases align to TRBD2. Trimming took 5 bases from V and 4 from J; bases not matched to a gene: 11. The CDR3 loop spans 15 amino acids. Germline-derived CDR1 and CDR2 are MNHEY and SMNVEV (reference sequence). CDR3 loop: CASSPGRGLNYEQYF. CDR3 in DNA: TGTGCCAGCAGTCCCGGACGGGGACTAAATTACGAGCAGTACTTC.

The chain couples TRBV28 to TRBJ2-7, with TRBD1 as a possible D gene (5 bases). CDR1 MDHEN and CDR2 SYDVKM come from the germline V gene. V was clipped by 4 bases and J by 0 bases, with 10 bases between them. The CDR3 extends over 14 amino acids. Here the CDR3 reads CASSSSDTSYEQYF. Here the CDR3 DNA reads TGTGCCAGCAGTTCGTCGGACACCTCCTACGAGCAGTACTTC.

This chain connects TRBV9 to TRBJ1-1; tentative D call: TRBD1 (6 bases). Trimming shortened V by 3 bases and J by 3 bases, and 9 bases separated the two germline ends. The CDR3 runs to 13 residues. The germline CDR1 and CDR2 sequences are SGDLS and YYNGEE. CDR3 bases: TGTGCCAGCAGCGCAGGGGTATACACTGAAGCTTTCTTT. This encodes CASSAGVYTEAFF.

This clone was observed a handful of times. The V gene is TRBV29-1, the J gene TRBJ2-3; D gene uncertain. V shed 4 bases and J shed 0 bases, with 11 bases lying between them. The CDR3 is made up of 14 amino acids. The germline CDR1 and CDR2 sequences are SQVTM and ANQGSEA. The CDR3 DNA sequence: TGCAGCGTTGCGGTAGTTACGAGCACAGATACGCAGTATTTT. Its protein is CSVAVVTSTDTQYF.

The V and J genes are TRBV29-1 and TRBJ2-3, with a weak D call TRBD2 (5 bases). CDR1 SQVTM and CDR2 ANQGSEA come from the germline V gene. Trimming shortened V by 6 bases and J by 2 bases, and 15 bases separated the two germline ends. The CDR3 is 14 amino acids. CDR3 sequence: CSVEGVPTTDTQYF. CDR3 sequence (DNA): TGCAGCGTCGAGGGTGTCCCGACCACAGATACGCAGTATTTT.

Points on this clone: The germline gene is not matched at one end of the junction; a read error may be the cause. The rearrangement joins TRBV7-7 to TRBJ1-1, with 7 bases aligning to TRBD1. The CDR3 has 16 residues. Germline CDR1 reads SSHAT; CDR2 reads FNYEAQ (reference sequence). CDR3: CASSRLGTDVGTEAFF. CDR3 in DNA: TGTGCTAGCAGCCGACTCGGGACAGATGTTGGGACTGAAGCTTTCTTT.

This chain links TRBV5-6 with TRBJ2-3, with 8 nucleotides matching TRBD1. V shed 4 bases, J shed 2 bases, and the junction held 6 bases outside the gene matches. Germline loops: CDR1 SGHDT, CDR2 YYEEEE. This CDR3 is 15 amino acids long. CDR3 in DNA: TGTGCCAGCAGCGCAGGGACAGGCTTCACAGATACGCAGTATTTT. Protein sequence: CASSAGTGFTDTQYF.

Here the CDR3 reads CASSSGQAGSEQYF. The CDR3 nucleotides are TGTGCCAGCAGTTCGGGACAGGCGGGGTCTGAGCAGTACTTC. V usage is TRBV2 and J usage is TRBJ2-7; 8 bases match TRBD1. Looked up from germline, CDR1 is SNHLY and CDR2 is FYNNEI. The length of the CDR3 is 14 residues. V gave up 5 bases and J gave up 7 bases; unmatched junction bases: 10.

The chain recombines TRBV6-4 with TRBJ2-1; 12 bases map to TRBD2. The CDR3 covers 16 residues. The germline CDR1 and CDR2 sequences are MRHNA and SNTAGT. The ends lost 5 bases at V and 4 bases at J; junction bases unmatched: 6. CDR3 amino acids: CASSTGTSGRYNEQFF. CDR3 bases: TGTGCCAGCAGTACAGGGACTAGCGGGCGGTACAATGAGCAGTTCTTC.

This sequence joins TRBV25-1 and TRBJ2-5; 13 nucleotides align to TRBD2. The CDR3 has 18 residues. Germline V CDR1 and CDR2: MGHDK, SYGVNS. The ends lost 0 bases at V and 2 bases at J; junction bases unmatched: 6. The CDR3 DNA is TGTGCCAGCAGTGAATATGGGGGACTAGCGGGATCTCAAGAGACCCAGTACTTC. This sequence encodes CASSEYGGLAGSQETQYF.

The rearrangement links TRBV5-1 to TRBJ2-5; 10 positions agree with TRBD2. Germline V gene data show CDR1 as SGHRS and CDR2 as YFSETQ. CDR3 length: 16 residues. The V and J ends lost 4 bases and 0 bases, in that order; junction bases with no gene match: 6. The CDR3 sequence: CASSRTSGIYQETQYF. The CDR3 coding sequence is TGCGCCAGCAGCAGGACTAGCGGAATCTACCAAGAGACCCAGTACTTC.

V and J are TRBV5-4 and TRBJ2-1; 8 bases map to TRBD2. The CDR3 extends over 15 amino acids. Per the germline V gene, CDR1 is SGHNT and CDR2 is YYREEE (reference sequence). Losses at the gene ends were 8 bases for V and 1 base for J; bases not matched to a gene: 8. The CDR3 reads CASTLGGRSYNEQFF. The DNA for the CDR3 is TGTGCCAGTACCTTGGGCGGGAGGTCCTACAATGAGCAGTTCTTC.

The chain links TRBV7-2 to TRBJ1-3; D is undetermined. The CDR3 consists of 16 residues. Trimming removed 5 bases from V and 0 bases from J, with 14 bases in between. Germline lookup yields CDR1 SGHTA and CDR2 FQGNSA. The CDR3 DNA reads TGTGCCAGCAGCCCTACCCGGGGTAGCTCTGGAAACACCATATATTTT. Its translation: CASSPTRGSSGNTIYF.

A remark on this clone: Different DNA sequences within this sample yield the same CDR3. The V call is TRBV5-1, the J call TRBJ2-7; possible D gene TRBD2, 5 bases. Trimming removed 5 bases from V and 3 bases from J, with 12 bases in between. The CDR3 covers 13 residues. Germline V CDR1 and CDR2: SGHRS, YFSETQ. This CDR3 is CASSLGGRYEQYF. The CDR3 coding sequence is TGCGCCAGCAGTTTAGGCGGGCGCTACGAGCAGTACTTC.

J is TRBJ1-5 and V is TRBV10-3; tentatively, D is TRBD1 (5 bases). V lost 6 bases, J lost 5 bases, and 11 bases lay in between. This CDR3 spans 13 amino acids. Germline loops: CDR1 ENHRY, CDR2 SYGVKD. The CDR3 sequence is CAISPGLDQPQHF. CDR3 DNA sequence: TGTGCCATCAGCCCGGGACTAGATCAGCCCCAGCATTTT.

The rearrangement uses TRBV4-2 and TRBJ2-7, with 12 bases matching TRBD2. Unmatched junction bases numbered 6, after V lost 0 bases and J lost 6 bases. This CDR3 contains 16 residues. Germline V gene data show CDR1 as LGHNA and CDR2 as YNFKEQ. The CDR3 is CASSQDGTSGRFEQYF. CDR3 bases: TGTGCCAGCAGCCAAGATGGAACTAGCGGGAGGTTCGAGCAGTACTTC.

This chain links TRBV24-1 with TRBJ1-1; D perhaps matches TRBD1 (6 bases). The germline CDR1 and CDR2 sequences are KGHDR and SFDVKD. The CDR3 loop spans 14 amino acids. The V gene lost 7 bases and the J gene lost 0 bases, with 11 bases spanning the gap. DNA of the CDR3: TGTGCCACCAGACCCACAGGGCTGAACACTGAAGCTTTCTTT. Its translation: CATRPTGLNTEAFF.

The chain has TRBV6-5 and TRBJ1-6; maybe TRBD1 (5 bases). CDR1 and CDR2 from the germline V gene are MNHEY and SVGAGI. Trimming removed 2 bases at V and 6 bases at J, with 11 bases between. The CDR3 covers 15 residues. The CDR3 here is CASSYGRQSNSPLHF. Written as DNA, the CDR3 is TGTGCCAGCAGTTACGGGCGACAGAGTAATTCACCCCTCCACTTT.

This chain joins TRBV11-2 and TRBJ2-5; 16 bases agree with TRBD2. V was pared by 1 base and J by 5 bases, with 10 bases of the junction left unmatched. CDR1 and CDR2 from the germline V gene are SGHAT and FQNNGV. The CDR3 contains 19 residues. CDR3 protein: CASSLVLGTSGRAVETQYF. CDR3 nucleotides: TGTGCCAGCAGCTTAGTTTTGGGGACTAGCGGGAGGGCCGTGGAGACCCAGTACTTC.